Each of the 23 T cell receptor beta chains below was sequenced from the same sample in a study of blood T cell repertoires in COVID-19. TCRdb's copy holds only in-frame clones and misses some; the assay was immunoSEQ multiplex PCR. The sample comprises 180,000 or so clones, approximately 80% of which are singletons, and approximately 11% rests with the top ten. Sequenced: PBMCs or T cells enriched from blood (not recorded which). These receptors all stem from a man aged 45-60 years who had recovered from COVID-19.

Notes on this clone: In the same sample, other DNA sequences code for this CDR3. The chain links TRBV6-5 to TRBJ2-5; D possibly corresponds to TRBD2 (6 bases). CDR1 is MNHEY and CDR2 is SVGAGI in the germline V gene. The V end was cut by 0 bases, the J end by 5 bases, with 10 bases between. The CDR3 consists of 14 residues. The CDR3 reads CASSYSGGRETQYF. CDR3 sequence (DNA): TGTGCCAGCAGTTACTCGGGGGGACGGGAGACCCAGTACTTC.

The chain couples TRBV19 to TRBJ1-1, with D possibly being TRBD1 (5 bases). Trimming cost V 7 bases and J 0 bases, with 18 bases left between them. The CDR3 has 16 residues. Germline CDR1 LNHDA, CDR2 SQIVND (reference sequence). This chain's CDR3 is CASTAGRGYMNTEAFF. The CDR3 bases are TGTGCCAGTACCGCGGGAAGGGGTTACATGAACACTGAAGCTTTCTTT.

The chain uses TRBV14 and TRBJ1-2, with D perhaps TRBD1 (5 bases). Trimming removed 1 base from V and 8 bases from J, with 14 bases in between. This CDR3 is built from 14 residues. The germline V gene encodes CDR1 SGHDN and CDR2 FVKESK. The CDR3 DNA is TGTGCCAGCAGCCAAGGGGCAGGGTCGAGCGGCTACACCTTC. It yields the protein CASSQGAGSSGYTF. Full variable domain (remainder filled in from reference TRBV14 and TRBJ1-2): EAGVTQFPSHSVIEKGQTVTLRCDPISGHDNLYWYRRVMGKEIKFLLHFVKESKQDESGMPNNRFLAERTGGTYSTLKVQPAELEDSGVYFCASSQGAGSSGYTFGSGTRLTVV.

The chain couples TRBV28 to TRBJ2-1; 7 bases align to TRBD2. Germline CDR1 and CDR2: MDHEN and SYDVKM. The V segment lost 5 bases and the J segment 5 bases; nucleotides outside the gene matches: 9. This CDR3 region has 15 residues. CDR3 loop: CASSHTTSPHNEQFF. Here the CDR3 DNA reads TGTGCCAGCAGTCATACGACTAGCCCCCACAATGAGCAGTTCTTC.

The rearrangement links TRBV28 to TRBJ1-1; the D gene is possibly TRBD1 (6 bases). The CDR3 consists of 14 residues. With 2 bases removed from V and 7 bases from J, the gap between germline ends came to 14 bases. CDR1 and CDR2 (germline): MDHEN, SYDVKM. CDR3 protein: CASSLTGIWGEAFF. The CDR3 bases are TGTGCCAGCAGTTTAACAGGGATTTGGGGTGAAGCTTTCTTT.

The chain uses TRBV6-5 and TRBJ2-2; TRBD1 agrees at 7 bases. Trimming removed 2 bases from V and 4 bases from J; junction bases left unmatched: 1. This CDR3 is 14 amino acids long. Germline-derived CDR1 and CDR2 are MNHEY and SVGAGI. The CDR3 region has the DNA TGTGCCAGCAGTTACGACAGGGTCACCGGGGAGCTGTTTTTT. This encodes CASSYDRVTGELFF.

V usage is TRBV6-5 and J usage is TRBJ1-2, with TRBD1 matching over 7 bases. J lost 2 bases, V lost 0 bases, and 0 bases had no gene match. Germline CDR1 is MNHEY and CDR2 is SVGAGI. This CDR3 is built from 14 residues. The CDR3, as DNA: TGTGCCAGCAGTTACTCGGGACAGAACTATGGCTACACCTTC. It encodes CASSYSGQNYGYTF.

V and J are TRBV7-2 and TRBJ2-5, with D perhaps TRBD2 (5 bases). This CDR3 spans 14 amino acids. CDR1 and CDR2 from the germline V gene are SGHTA and FQGNSA. V lost 1 base to trimming and J lost 5 bases, with 11 bases between them. The DNA for the CDR3 is TGTGCCAGCAGCTTAGTTGACAAGCGGGAGACCCAGTACTTC. It codes for CASSLVDKRETQYF.

This chain uses TRBV10-2 with TRBJ1-1; D unresolved. Trimming pared 3 bases from V and 7 bases from J, leaving 6 bases between. Germline V gene lookup returns CDR1 WSHSY and CDR2 SAAADI. The CDR3 extends over 11 amino acids. CDR3 sequence: CASSDVGEAFF. The CDR3 DNA is TGCGCCAGCAGTGACGTCGGTGAAGCTTTCTTT.

This clone came up once. CDR3 nucleotides: TGTGCCAGCAGCCCCGGGGAAAACTATGGCTACACCTTC. Its translation: CASSPGENYGYTF. V is TRBV5-6 and J is TRBJ1-2; D gene uncertain. Germline V CDR1 and CDR2: SGHDT, YYEEEE. There are 13 residues in the CDR3. V lost 4 bases to trimming and J lost 2 bases, with 9 bases between them. The full variable domain, completed using reference TRBV5-6 and TRBJ1-2, is DAGVTQSPTHLIKTRGQQVTLRCSPKSGHDTVSWYQQALGQGPQFIFQYYEEEERQRGNFPDRFSGHQFPNYSSELNVNALLLGDSALYLCASSPGENYGYTFGSGTRLTVV.

The chain has TRBV7-2 and TRBJ2-7; 9 bases align to TRBD1. After removal of 4 bases from V and 6 bases from J, the junction contained 10 bases not matched to a gene. Germline V gene data show CDR1 as SGHTA and CDR2 as FQGNSA. The CDR3 sequence is 15 residues long. CDR3 in amino acids: CASSSQGASGVEQYF. The CDR3 DNA is TGTGCCAGCAGCTCACAGGGGGCATCGGGTGTCGAGCAGTACTTC.

The rearrangement links TRBV2 to TRBJ2-3, with D maybe TRBD2 (5 bases). The CDR3 is 14 residues long. Trimming shortened V by 3 bases and J by 4 bases, and 11 bases separated the two germline ends. CDR1 and CDR2 (germline): SNHLY, FYNNEI. The CDR3 coding sequence is TGTGCCAGCAGTGACCAAGAGGGTCCAGATACGCAGTATTTT. Its protein product is CASSDQEGPDTQYF.

The chain links TRBV19 to TRBJ2-1; 9 nucleotides agree with TRBD2. The CDR3 is made up of 15 amino acids. Unmatched junction bases numbered 7, after V lost 7 bases and J lost 3 bases. Germline V CDR1 and CDR2: LNHDA, SQIVND (reference sequence). CDR3 sequence reads: CASTDGTSYYNEQFF. The DNA of the CDR3 is TGTGCCAGTACGGACGGGACTAGCTACTACAATGAGCAGTTCTTC.

The CDR3 sequence: CASSQDYRAVDYNSPLHF. The CDR3 nucleotides read TGTGCCAGCAGCCAAGATTACAGGGCCGTTGATTATAATTCACCCCTCCACTTT. V and J are TRBV3-1 (or the pseudogene TRBV3-2) and TRBJ1-6; TRBD1 is a possible D gene (6 bases). This CDR3 contains 18 residues. Germline lookup yields CDR1 LGHDT and CDR2 YNNKEL (reference sequence). V lost 0 bases and J 4 bases, leaving 16 bases between the germline ends.

CDR3 sequence: CASSQSRGNTDTQYF. CDR3 nucleotide sequence: TGCGCCAGCAGCCAATCTCGGGGGAACACAGATACGCAGTATTTT. This chain uses TRBV4-1 with TRBJ2-3; D possibly corresponds to TRBD2 (6 bases). Looked up from germline, CDR1 is MGHRA and CDR2 is YSYEKL. The CDR3 runs to 15 residues. The germline V and J ends were trimmed by 2 bases and 2 bases, with 11 bases remaining between them.

This chain joins TRBV28 and TRBJ2-7, with 9 nucleotides matching TRBD1. This CDR3 comprises 14 residues. Looked up from germline, CDR1 is MDHEN and CDR2 is SYDVKM. J lost 5 bases, V lost 4 bases, and 6 bases had no gene match. The CDR3 reads CASSSGTGSHEQYF. DNA of the CDR3: TGTGCCAGCAGTTCCGGGACAGGGAGCCACGAGCAGTACTTC. Filled out from reference TRBV28 and TRBJ2-7, the complete variable domain reads DVKVTQSSRYLVKRTGEKVFLECVQDMDHENMFWYRQDPGLGLRLIYFSYDVKMKEKGDIPEGYSVSREKKERFSLILESASTNQTSMYLCASSSGTGSHEQYFGPGTRLTVT.

This chain joins TRBV7-2 and TRBJ2-1; perhaps TRBD1 as D (5 bases). There are 13 residues in the CDR3. Deletions cut 8 bases from V and 4 bases from J, with 12 bases between. Looked up from germline, CDR1 is SGHTA and CDR2 is FQGNSA. CDR3 region: CASSQEPYNEQFF. Written as DNA, the CDR3 is TGTGCCAGCTCACAGGAACCATACAATGAGCAGTTCTTC.

This chain links TRBV6-5 with TRBJ1-5; TRBD1 matches 8 bases. The junction had 8 bases not matched to a gene; V was cut back by 7 bases and J by 6 bases. Germline V gene sequence: CDR1 MNHEY, CDR2 SVGAGI. The CDR3 covers 14 residues. CDR3 in amino acids: CASMTGQGGQPQHF. DNA for the CDR3: TGTGCCAGCATGACCGGACAGGGCGGTCAGCCCCAGCATTTT.

The CDR3 spells CAWTLGQGRGGYTF. The DNA for the CDR3 is TGTGCCTGGACCCTGGGACAGGGACGAGGGGGCTACACCTTC. V and J are TRBV30 and TRBJ1-2; 9 bases are a match to TRBD1. The CDR3 runs to 14 residues. CDR1 is GTSNPN, CDR2 SVGIG, per germline (reference sequence). After removal of 4 bases from V and 8 bases from J, the junction contained 11 bases not matched to a gene.

This clone was counted once. The chain combines TRBV5-1 with TRBJ1-5, with TRBD1 matching 10 bases. V was pared by 7 bases and J by 5 bases, with 12 bases of the junction left unmatched. The CDR3 spans 16 residues. Germline V gene lookup returns CDR1 SGHRS and CDR2 YFSETQ. CDR3: CASRRDGTGVYQPQHF. CDR3 nucleotides: TGCGCCAGCCGACGGGATGGGACAGGGGTCTATCAGCCCCAGCATTTT.

The chain links TRBV21-1 to TRBJ1-3. TRBV21-1 is given as a pseudogene. The CDR3 has 14 residues. The CDR3 loop is CASSSRGAGNTIYF. CDR3 bases: TGTGCCAGCAGCTCCCGCGGGGCTGGAAACACCATATATTTT.

This sequence joins TRBV7-2 and TRBJ2-3, with 7 bases lining up with TRBD2. This CDR3 spans 14 amino acids. Germline values: CDR1 SGHTA, CDR2 FQGNSA. V was clipped by 5 bases and J by 3 bases; unmatched bases: 5. The CDR3 DNA is TGTGCCAGCAGCATATCTAGCGGAACAGATACGCAGTATTTT. It encodes CASSISSGTDTQYF.

This chain joins TRBV13 and TRBJ2-5, with TRBD1 as a possible D gene (5 bases). Between the trimmed V and J ends, which lost 8 bases and 2 bases, there was a span of 12 bases. The germline V gene encodes CDR1 PRHDT and CDR2 FYEKMQ (reference sequence). The CDR3 has 13 amino acids. This CDR3 is CASGAQIQETQYF. The DNA of the CDR3 is TGTGCCAGCGGGGCACAGATACAAGAGACCCAGTACTTC. The entire variable domain, with the rest obtained from reference TRBV13 and TRBJ2-5, is as follows: AAGVIQSPRHLIKEKRETATLKCYPIPRHDTVYWYQQGPGQDPQFLISFYEKMQSDKGSIPDRFSAQQFSDYHSELNMSSLELGDSALYFCASGAQIQETQYFGPGTRLLVL.